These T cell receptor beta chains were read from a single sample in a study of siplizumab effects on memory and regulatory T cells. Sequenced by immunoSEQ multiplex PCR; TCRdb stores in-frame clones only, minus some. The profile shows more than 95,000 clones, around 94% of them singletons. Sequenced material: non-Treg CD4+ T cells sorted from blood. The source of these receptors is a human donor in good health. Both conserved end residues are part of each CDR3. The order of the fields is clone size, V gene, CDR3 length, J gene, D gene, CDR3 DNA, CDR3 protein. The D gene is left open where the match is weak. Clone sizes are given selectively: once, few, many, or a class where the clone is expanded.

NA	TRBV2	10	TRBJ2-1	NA	TGTGCCAGCAACTCCAATGAGCAGTTCTTC	CASNSNEQFF
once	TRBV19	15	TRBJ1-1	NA	TGTGCCAGTAGTAACGCCGGGAGCCTTAACACTGAAGCTTTCTTT	CASSNAGSLNTEAFF
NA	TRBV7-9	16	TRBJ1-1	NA	TGTGCCAGCAGCTTACGTCAGGTGACGGGAAACACTGAAGCTTTCTTT	CASSLRQVTGNTEAFF
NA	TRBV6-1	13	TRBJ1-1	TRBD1	TGTGCCAGCAGCGACAGGGGTGACACTGAAGCTTTCTTT	CASSDRGDTEAFF
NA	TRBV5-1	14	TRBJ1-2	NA	TGCGCCAGCAGCCCCCGGGACACCGTCTATGGCTACACCTTC	CASSPRDTVYGYTF
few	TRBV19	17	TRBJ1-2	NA	TGTGCCAGTAGTATAGTAGGCAGGGCGCGCACCGGCTATGGCTACACCTTC	CASSIVGRARTGYGYTF
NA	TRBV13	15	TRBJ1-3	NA	TGTGCCAGCAGCCGATACGGGGGCTCTGGAAACACCATATATTTT	CASSRYGGSGNTIYF
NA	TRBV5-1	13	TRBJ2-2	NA	TGCGCCAGCAGCCAAGATGTGACCGGGGAGCTGTTTTTT	CASSQDVTGELFF
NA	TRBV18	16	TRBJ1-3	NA	TGTGCCAGCTCATCGTCGGGACACTTCGCTGGAAACACCATATATTTT	CASSSSGHFAGNTIYF
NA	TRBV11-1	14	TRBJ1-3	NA	TGTGCCAGCAGCTTGGGGCTTCACACGGACACCATATATTTT	CASSLGLHTDTIYF
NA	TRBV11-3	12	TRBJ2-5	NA	TGTGCCAGCAGCTCGCCCGGGGCGCCCCAGTACTTC	CASSSPGAPQYF